Reported below is one T cell receptor beta chain. Its specificity is not known. At baseline, cycle 4 day 1, and cycle 7 day 1, blood was sampled. The germline V and J ends were trimmed by 3 bases and 4 bases, with 25 bases remaining between them. The CDR3 totals 18 residues. Germline CDR1 reads KGHSH; CDR2 reads LQKENI. This sample was included in a study of OX40 agonist ivuxolimab in advanced cancers. Study in general: Therapy given before enrollment (anti-PD-1, anti-PD-L1 or anti-CTLA-4) was allowed, and 35% to 45% had some. Partial responses were achieved by three patients, of whom one had hepatocellular carcinoma and two had cutaneous melanoma.

This table comes from immunoSEQ multiplex PCR, and its TCRdb copy is limited to in-frame clones, with some not included. The repertoire includes 60,000 to 75,000 clones, around 93% of them detected once, and approximately 0.99% sits in the top ten. Findings of the study overall: Antigen specificity was not determined for the expanded peripheral T cells.

The receptor comes from an adult with an advanced solid tumor such as melanoma, head and neck, liver or kidney cancer. The chain combines TRBV18 with TRBJ2-7, with D perhaps TRBD1 or TRBD2 (5 bases each). This sample comprised CD4+ or CD8+ T cells sorted from blood, obtained in a trial of the OX40 agonist ivuxolimab. Written as DNA, the CDR3 is TGTGCCAGCTCACCGGGGACCGGAGGCCTCAGCGGTCTTTACGAGCAGTACTTC. Protein product: CASSPGTGGLSGLYEQYF.